The clone carrying this T cell receptor beta chain turned up a few times. What it binds is not known. Sorting with CD45RO/CCR7/CD25/CD127/CD95/CD27 yielded naive, central memory, regulatory and stem-like memory CD4+ cells. The sample belongs to a study of beta chain features in type 1 diabetes. Study overall: Patients shared similar age, gender and cell yields with healthy donors.

In germline, CDR1 is SGHVS, CDR2 FNYEAQ. The CDR3 is made up of 15 amino acids. Trimming took 5 bases from V and 1 from J; bases not matched to a gene: 5. The study reverse transcribed the entire isolated RNA, so it sequenced expressed TCRB transcripts. Here immunoSEQ multiplex PCR was the method, and the copy in TCRdb shows in-frame clones only, minus some. Of 600,000 to 750,000 clones in the sample, around 12% are singletons; the top ten hold around 0.12%. Points from the study as a whole: Shortening that was moderate but significant affected the TCRB CDR3s of Type 1 diabetes patients in all four CD4+ subsets. Type 1 diabetes patients had fewer VDJ junction insertions and more deletions.

J is TRBJ2-3 and V is TRBV7-6, with 8 bases matching TRBD2. Sequencing used naive CD4+ T cells from blood. The TCR sequence derives from a man between 25 and 39 years old with type 1 diabetes. CDR3 amino acids: CASSPREGGTDTQYF. CDR3 nucleotide sequence: TGTGCCAGCAGCCCCCGGGAGGGGGGCACAGATACGCAGTATTTT.